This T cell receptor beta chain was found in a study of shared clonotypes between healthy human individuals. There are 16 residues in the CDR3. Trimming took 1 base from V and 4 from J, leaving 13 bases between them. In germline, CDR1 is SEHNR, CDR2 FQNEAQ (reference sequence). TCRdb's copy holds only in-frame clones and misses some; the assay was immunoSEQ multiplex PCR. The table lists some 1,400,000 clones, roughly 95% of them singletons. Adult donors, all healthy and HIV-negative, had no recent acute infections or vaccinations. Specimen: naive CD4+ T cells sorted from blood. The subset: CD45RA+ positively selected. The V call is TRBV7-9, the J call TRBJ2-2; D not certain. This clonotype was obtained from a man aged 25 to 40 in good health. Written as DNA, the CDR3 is TGTGCCAGCAGCTTAGATTTCAATTCGGGCACCGGGGAGCTGTTTTTT. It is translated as CASSLDFNSGTGELFF.